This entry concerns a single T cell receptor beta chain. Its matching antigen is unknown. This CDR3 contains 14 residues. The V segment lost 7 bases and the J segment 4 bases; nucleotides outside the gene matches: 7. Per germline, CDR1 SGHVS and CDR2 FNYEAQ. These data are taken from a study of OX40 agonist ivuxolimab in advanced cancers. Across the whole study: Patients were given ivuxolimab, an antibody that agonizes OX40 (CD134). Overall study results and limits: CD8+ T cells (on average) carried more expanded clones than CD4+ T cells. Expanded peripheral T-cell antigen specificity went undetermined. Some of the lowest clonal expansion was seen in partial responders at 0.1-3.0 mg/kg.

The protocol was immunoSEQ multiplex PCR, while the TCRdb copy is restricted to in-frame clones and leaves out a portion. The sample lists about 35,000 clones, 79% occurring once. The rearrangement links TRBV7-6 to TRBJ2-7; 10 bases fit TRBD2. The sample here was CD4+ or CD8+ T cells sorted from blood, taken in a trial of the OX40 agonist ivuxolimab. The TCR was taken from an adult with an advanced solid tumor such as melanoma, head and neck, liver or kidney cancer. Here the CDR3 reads CASTSGTSVYEQYF. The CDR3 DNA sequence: TGTGCCAGCACCTCCGGGACTAGCGTGTACGAGCAGTACTTC.